One sample yielded the 21 T cell receptor beta chains listed below, sequenced in a study of neurological immune-mediated disorders. MiXCR, applied by TCRdb to the 5' RACE reads, yields one record per CDR3 protein. The table has approximately 36,000 distinct CDR3 sequences, 11% seen once. Time point indicated: technical triplicate 1. The sample was PBMCs. Receptor source: a man aged 60 to 69 with HTLV-1-associated myelopathy (HAM/TSP).

At least ten counts were recorded for this clonotype. The chain has TRBV7-9 and TRBJ1-1; D gene unclear. Per germline, CDR1 SEHNR and CDR2 FQNEAQ (reference sequence). The CDR3 is made up of 15 amino acids. With 1 base removed from V and 5 bases from J, the gap between germline ends came to 14 bases. CDR3 in amino acids: CASSLGHPEATEAFF. The CDR3 DNA is TGTGCCAGCAGCTTAGGACATCCGGAGGCGACTGAAGCTTTCTTT.

At least ten counts were recorded for this clonotype. The chain joins TRBV10-3 to TRBJ1-2; D gene unclear. V lost 0 bases and J 6 bases, leaving 8 bases between the germline ends. CDR1 and CDR2 (germline): ENHRY, SYGVKD. This CDR3 contains 13 residues. CDR3 DNA: TGTGCCATCAGTGAGTCCCGACAAGATGGCTACACCTTC. This sequence encodes CAISESRQDGYTF.

This clonotype was seen many times. V and J are TRBV7-9 and TRBJ2-5, with a possible D match to TRBD2 (5 bases). CDR1 SEHNR and CDR2 FQNEAQ come from the germline V gene (reference sequence). CDR3 size: 15 residues. V was pared by 1 base and J by 3 bases, with 12 bases between. Written as DNA, the CDR3 is TGTGCCAGCAGCTTAGTCCCGGGAACCAAAGAGACCCAGTACTTC. Translated, it gives CASSLVPGTKETQYF.

This clonotype was observed at least ten times. V usage is TRBV7-9 and J usage is TRBJ1-3, with TRBD1 matching 9 bases. Germline assignment: CDR1 SEHNR and CDR2 FQNEAQ (reference sequence). V gave up 4 bases and J gave up 7 bases; unmatched junction bases: 8. This CDR3 region has 15 residues. CDR3 residues: CASSWTGEGGNTIYF. DNA of the CDR3: TGTGCCAGCAGCTGGACAGGGGAAGGAGGGAACACCATATATTTT.

The table lists this clonotype with many counts. V is TRBV20-1 and J is TRBJ2-7, with 9 bases that match TRBD1. From germline, CDR1 is DFQATT and CDR2 SNEGSKA (reference sequence). The length of the CDR3 is 14 residues. After removal of 3 bases from V and 3 bases from J, the junction contained 6 bases not matched to a gene. CDR3 protein: CSARGTGKIYEQYF. CDR3 coding DNA: TGCAGTGCTAGGGGGACAGGGAAAATCTACGAGCAGTACTTC.

At least ten counts were recorded for this clonotype. V is TRBV12-3 or TRBV12-4 and J is TRBJ1-5, with 7 positions matching TRBD1. V shed 4 bases, J shed 1 base, and the junction held 4 bases outside the gene matches. The CDR3 totals 15 residues. CDR3 sequence: CASSSGGSSNQPQHF. The DNA for the CDR3 is TGTGCCAGCAGTTCAGGGGGGTCGAGCAATCAGCCCCAGCATTTT.

Many counts were recorded for this clonotype. The gene calls are TRBV5-1 and TRBJ2-7; D ambiguous. The V end was cut by 0 bases, the J end by 0 bases, with 7 bases between. CDR1 and CDR2 from the germline V gene are SGHRS and YFSETQ. The CDR3 covers 14 residues. Here the CDR3 reads CASSLGFISYEQYF. Here the CDR3 DNA reads TGCGCCAGCAGCTTGGGATTTATCTCCTACGAGCAGTACTTC.

This clonotype was seen ten or more times. The CDR3 reads CASSLAQPPGGGEQYF. Written as DNA, the CDR3 is TGCGCCAGCAGCTTGGCCCAACCGCCGGGGGGAGGCGAGCAGTACTTC. The chain joins TRBV5-1 to TRBJ2-7; 7 positions match TRBD2. This CDR3 region has 16 residues. Trimming at V came to 0 bases and at J to 6 bases, leaving 12 bases not matched to a gene. Germline lookup yields CDR1 SGHRS and CDR2 YFSETQ.

This clonotype was observed at least ten times. V and J are TRBV6-5 and TRBJ1-1; no clear D. CDR1 and CDR2 (germline): MNHEY, SVGAGI. The CDR3 has 15 amino acids. Trimming removed 3 bases at V and 1 base at J, with 12 bases between. The DNA for the CDR3 is TGTGCCAGCAGTTATGGATGGGGTTCGAACACTGAAGCTTTCTTT. Translating gives CASSYGWGSNTEAFF.

This clonotype was picked up many times. This chain links TRBV12-3 or TRBV12-4 with TRBJ2-1; the match to TRBD1 covers 7 bases. The CDR3 totals 14 residues. V shed 5 bases, J shed 5 bases, and the junction held 6 bases outside the gene matches. CDR3 amino acids: CASSHRDRDNEQFF. CDR3 in DNA: TGTGCCAGCAGTCACCGGGACAGAGACAATGAGCAGTTCTTC.

The chain links TRBV15 to TRBJ1-1; no clear D. The CDR3 has 14 residues. Germline values: CDR1 LNHNV, CDR2 YYDKDF (reference sequence). Trimming pared 0 bases from V and 10 bases from J, leaving 15 bases between. The CDR3 loop reads CATSRDGRESVAFF. In DNA, the CDR3 is TGTGCCACCAGCAGAGATGGGAGAGAATCGGTAGCTTTCTTT. The full variable domain, completed using reference TRBV15 and TRBJ1-1, is DAMVIQNPRYQVTQFGKPVTLSCSQTLNHNVMYWYQQKSSQAPKLLFHYYDKDFNNEADTPDNFQSRRPNTSFCFLDIRSPGLGDTAMYLCATSRDGRESVAFFGQGTRLTVV.

This clonotype showed up many times. The rearrangement joins TRBV9 to TRBJ2-1; D not resolved. Per germline, CDR1 SGDLS and CDR2 YYNGEE. The CDR3 runs 15 residues. V shed 0 bases and J shed 0 bases, with 7 bases lying between them. The CDR3 DNA reads TGTGCCAGCAGCGTAGTGGCGGTCTCCTACAATGAGCAGTTCTTC. This encodes CASSVVAVSYNEQFF.

The table lists this clonotype with many counts. The chain is built from TRBV5-1 and TRBJ1-1, with 12 positions matching TRBD1. CDR1 and CDR2 (germline): SGHRS, YFSETQ. The V and J ends lost 3 bases and 1 base, in that order; junction bases with no gene match: 10. The CDR3 extends over 18 amino acids. The DNA of the CDR3 is TGCGCCAGCAGCTCAGTTCTGGGACAGGGGGCGAGGAACACTGAAGCTTTCTTT. The encoded protein is CASSSVLGQGARNTEAFF.

This clonotype was recorded at least ten times. V usage is TRBV12-3 or TRBV12-4 and J usage is TRBJ2-1, with 15 bases aligning to TRBD2. The CDR3 loop spans 17 amino acids. The V and J ends lost 5 bases and 9 bases, in that order; junction bases with no gene match: 11. In DNA form, the CDR3 reads TGTGCCAGCAGTCCAAATATCGGACTAGCGGGAGGGAGTGAGCAGTTCTTC. As protein: CASSPNIGLAGGSEQFF.

This clonotype was seen ten or more times. This chain joins TRBV7-2 and TRBJ1-6; 7 nucleotides line up with TRBD1. The CDR3 extends over 15 amino acids. The junction had 11 bases not matched to a gene; V was cut back by 5 bases and J by 10 bases. Germline values: CDR1 SGHTA, CDR2 FQGNSA. This chain's CDR3 is CASSAETGLRSPLHF. The CDR3 coding sequence is TGTGCCAGCAGCGCCGAGACAGGGTTGAGATCACCCCTCCACTTT.

This clonotype appeared a few times. The chain uses TRBV5-1 and TRBJ2-3; the match to TRBD2 covers 12 bases. CDR1 and CDR2 from the germline V gene are SGHRS and YFSETQ. V trimming: 0 bases; J trimming: 2 bases; junction bases outside the gene matches: 7. There are 18 residues in the CDR3. In DNA, the CDR3 is TGCGCCAGCAGCTTGGCGCCACGACTAGCGGGGGTCACAGATACGCAGTATTTT. It encodes CASSLAPRLAGVTDTQYF.

This clonotype was counted at least ten times. V gene TRBV12-3 or TRBV12-4 combines with J gene TRBJ1-5; D is unclear. The length of the CDR3 is 15 residues. V lost 4 bases to trimming and J lost 3 bases, with 13 bases between them. CDR3 amino acids: CASSSDLEVNQPQHF. In DNA form, the CDR3 reads TGTGCCAGCAGTTCCGACCTCGAGGTCAATCAGCCCCAGCATTTT.

This clonotype was seen many times. The rearrangement joins TRBV20-1 to TRBJ2-7; D gene uncertain. From germline, CDR1 is DFQATT and CDR2 SNEGSKA (reference sequence). The CDR3 has 13 amino acids. With 3 bases removed from V and 3 bases from J, the gap between germline ends came to 12 bases. CDR3 nucleotide sequence: TGCAGTGCTAGGGGTGACGGATACTACGAGCAGTACTTC. As protein: CSARGDGYYEQYF.

Many counts were recorded for this clonotype. This chain connects TRBV5-1 to TRBJ2-7; D possibly corresponds to TRBD2 (5 bases). The CDR3 runs 16 residues. Per the germline V gene, CDR1 is SGHRS and CDR2 is YFSETQ. Trimming stripped 0 bases from V and 7 bases from J, with 20 bases between. CDR3 coding DNA: TGCGCCAGCAGCTTGGCCGGGGTAGGCGTACGTAGAGAGCAGTACTTC. It is translated as CASSLAGVGVRREQYF.

Many counts were recorded for this clonotype. The rearrangement links TRBV10-1 to TRBJ2-1; TRBD2 matches 8 bases. The CDR3 contains 15 residues. V trimming: 8 bases; J trimming: 1 base; junction bases outside the gene matches: 7. Per germline, CDR1 WNHNN and CDR2 SYGVQD (reference sequence). The CDR3 DNA follows: TGCGCCAGCTGGAATACGGGAGGGTCCTACAATGAGCAGTTCTTC. As protein: CASWNTGGSYNEQFF.

Many counts were recorded for this clonotype. V gene TRBV20-1 combines with J gene TRBJ2-5; D remains unclear. Germline V lookup: CDR1 DFQATT, CDR2 SNEGSKA (reference sequence). V dropped 6 bases and J dropped 5 bases, with 10 bases sitting between them. The CDR3 spans 11 residues. CDR3 sequence reads: CSASHGETQYF. The CDR3 DNA is TGCAGTGCGTCGCATGGGGAGACCCAGTACTTC.